This T cell receptor beta chain derives from a study of blood T cells in healthy people across ages. A J-beta primer mix and a sample-barcoded 5' primer were used in a second PCR of about 7 to 12 cycles. TCRdb processed the 5' RACE reads anew with MiXCR; each CDR3 protein has one entry. The sample shows approximately 360,000 distinct CDR3 sequences, approximately 51% of them seen only once. Germline V CDR1 and CDR2: DFQATT, SNEGSKA (reference sequence). The CDR3 is 15 amino acids. The V segment lost 5 bases and the J segment 3 bases; nucleotides outside the gene matches: 9. No fewer than 5.5 micrograms of total RNA were isolated from every sample.

Sequenced material: blood. The chain uses TRBV20-1 and TRBJ2-3; 9 nucleotides align to TRBD2. This TCR came from a man aged 60 to 75 in good health. The CDR3 protein is CSAPARSGRTDTQYF. The CDR3 DNA reads TGCAGTGCTCCCGCCCGGAGCGGGAGGACAGATACGCAGTATTTT.